The subject of this entry is one T cell receptor (beta chain). Its antigen is unidentified. TCRdb's table, derived via immunoSEQ multiplex PCR, lists solely in-frame clones and lacks some. The sample contains 150,000 to 180,000 clones, roughly nine tenths of which appear only once. This sample is part of a study of T cell responses to AZD1222 COVID-19 vaccine. Findings and limits, study-wide: Baseline seropositivity characterized only a handful of AZD1222 recipients. Donors were mostly white British, more females; clonal diversity possibly underestimated. Spike-specific TCR breadth and depth were elevated following two AZD1222 doses. Targets within unmutated variant regions were reportedly found for nearly half of spike-specific TCRs.

V was trimmed by 5 bases and J by 7 bases, leaving 12 bases between them. Germline CDR1 SQVTM, CDR2 ANQGSEA. The CDR3 is 12 amino acids. This sequence originates from an adult in good health. The sample consisted of peripheral blood, taken on day 0 of MenACWY control vaccination. V is TRBV29-1 and J is TRBJ2-1; possible D gene TRBD2, 5 bases. CDR3 sequence reads: CSVKRGWNEQFF. DNA for the CDR3: TGCAGCGTTAAGCGAGGGTGGAATGAGCAGTTCTTC.